These T cell receptor beta chains were read from a single sample in a study of T cell changes during pregnancy in multiple sclerosis. The assay was immunoSEQ multiplex PCR, and TCRdb's table has in-frame clones only and misses some. The table shows tens of thousands of clones, with roughly 93% occurring only once. The material sequenced was PBMCs (not recorded whether the cells were cultured). These receptors were obtained from a female donor with multiple sclerosis, enrolled in a pregnancy study. Each CDR3 is given with its conserved first and last residue. The D gene is left open where the match is weak. The size entry is marked missing in some rows and otherwise reads once, few, many or a size class.

V gene	J gene	clone size	D gene	CDR3 protein	CDR3 DNA
TRBV27	TRBJ2-1	NA	TRBD2	CASSKWSGRVRAGAPNEQFF	TGTGCCAGCAGCAAATGGTCGGGCAGGGTCCGAGCGGGAGCCCCGAATGAGCAGTTCTTC
TRBV6-1	TRBJ1-2	few	NA	CASSYRDNYGYTF	TGTGCCAGCAGTTATCGGGACAACTATGGCTACACCTTC
TRBV7-7	TRBJ2-2	NA	NA	CASSPGAYNTGELFF	TGTGCCAGCAGCCCGGGGGCATATAACACCGGGGAGCTGTTTTTT
TRBV7-2	TRBJ2-7	NA	NA	CASSHYIPLTYEQYF	TGTGCCAGCAGCCACTACATACCCCTCACCTACGAGCAGTACTTC
TRBV7-4	TRBJ2-3	NA	TRBD1	CASSPGQTDTQYF	TGTGCCAGCAGTCCGGGACAGACAGATACGCAGTATTTT
TRBV5-5	TRBJ2-1	NA	NA	CASSLAGRNEQFF	TGTGCCAGCAGCTTGGCAGGGAGAAATGAGCAGTTCTTC
TRBV7-9	TRBJ1-2	NA	TRBD1	CASSFDRGRGYTF	TGTGCCAGCAGCTTTGACAGGGGGAGAGGCTACACCTTC
TRBV28	TRBJ2-7	NA	TRBD1	CASSFYRQGASEQYF	TGTGCCAGCAGTTTCTATAGACAGGGGGCAAGCGAGCAGTACTTC
TRBV10-3	TRBJ2-7	NA	NA	CAISESNGDDYEQYF	TGTGCCATCAGTGAGTCGAATGGCGATGACTACGAGCAGTACTTC
TRBV2	TRBJ1-4	once	NA	CASSPAGKGNEKLFF	TGTGCCAGCAGTCCCGCTGGGAAAGGGAATGAAAAACTGTTTTTT
TRBV10-3	TRBJ2-7	NA	NA	CAISESQVTSYEQYF	TGTGCCATCAGTGAAAGTCAGGTGACCTCCTACGAGCAGTACTTC
TRBV7-3	TRBJ2-1	NA	NA	CASSLGGPNEQFF	TGTGCCAGCAGCTTAGGAGGGCCCAATGAGCAGTTCTTC
TRBV12-5	TRBJ2-6	NA	NA	CASGSSGIHTSGANVLTF	TGTGCTAGTGGTTCCTCCGGGATTCATACCTCTGGGGCCAACGTCCTGACTTTC
TRBV30	TRBJ2-3	NA	NA	CAWSGTTDTQYF	TGTGCCTGGAGTGGGACCACAGATACGCAGTATTTT
TRBV28	TRBJ2-7	NA	TRBD1	CASIGTGRSHEQYF	TGTGCCAGCATCGGGACAGGGAGAAGCCACGAGCAGTACTTC
TRBV6-1	TRBJ2-3	NA	NA	CASSEAEEVGTQYF	TGTGCCAGCAGTGAAGCGGAGGAGGTTGGTACGCAGTATTTT
TRBV29-1	TRBJ2-2	NA	NA	CSVGWRTGELFF	TGCAGCGTCGGGTGGAGAACCGGGGAGCTGTTTTTT
TRBV19	TRBJ1-4	NA	TRBD1	CASSPRDRVEEKLFF	TGTGCCAGTAGTCCTCGGGACAGGGTCGAAGAAAAACTGTTTTTT
TRBV4-1	TRBJ2-5	once	NA	CASSQGDNPAVETQYF	TGCGCCAGCAGCCAAGGCGACAACCCGGCTGTGGAGACCCAGTACTTC
TRBV4-1	TRBJ1-6	once	NA	CASSQSSYNSPLHF	TGCGCCAGCAGCCAGAGCTCCTATAATTCACCCCTCCACTTT
TRBV28	TRBJ2-7	NA	TRBD2	CASESGSGYEQYF	TGTGCCAGTGAGAGCGGGAGTGGTTACGAGCAGTACTTC
TRBV7-9	TRBJ2-1	NA	NA	CASSLGGNLNEQFF	TGTGCCAGCAGCTTAGGGGGGAACCTCAATGAGCAGTTCTTC
TRBV4-3	TRBJ1-2	once	NA	CASSQEDGGWEGYTF	TGCGCCAGCAGCCAAGAGGACGGAGGCTGGGAAGGCTACACCTTC
TRBV6-5	TRBJ2-1	NA	NA	CASSPFPYNEQFF	TGTGCCAGCAGTCCGTTTCCCTACAATGAGCAGTTCTTC
TRBV9	TRBJ2-7	NA	NA	CASSEGTFYEQYF	TGTGCCAGCAGCGAAGGGACTTTCTACGAGCAGTACTTC
TRBV27	TRBJ2-3	NA	NA	CASSFYRGSTDTQYF	TGTGCCAGCAGTTTTTATAGGGGGAGCACAGATACGCAGTATTTT
TRBV27	TRBJ2-1	NA	TRBD2	CASSFRLAGHTGYNEQFF	TGTGCCAGCAGTTTTAGACTAGCGGGTCATACGGGATACAATGAGCAGTTCTTC
TRBV5-4	TRBJ2-7	NA	NA	CASSLGTPRDPLEQYF	TGTGCCAGCAGCTTGGGGACTCCCCGGGATCCTCTCGAGCAGTACTTC
TRBV6-4	TRBJ1-2	NA	TRBD1	CASSDVAGTGDTYGYTF	TGTGCCAGCAGTGACGTTGCCGGGACAGGGGACACCTATGGCTACACCTTC
TRBV18	TRBJ2-5	once	NA	CASSGGAQETQYF	TGTGCCAGCTCGGGAGGAGCCCAAGAGACCCAGTACTTC
TRBV5-1	TRBJ2-5	NA	NA	CASSNGGSSIVLQETQYF	TGCGCCAGCAGTAATGGGGGTTCAAGCATAGTATTACAAGAGACCCAGTACTTC
TRBV4-1	TRBJ2-7	NA	TRBD2	CASSQVYGRTNEQYF	TGCGCCAGCAGCCAAGTTTACGGGAGGACCAACGAGCAGTACTTC
TRBV10-3	TRBJ2-6	once	TRBD1	CAISEAGGFAGANVLTF	TGTGCCATCAGTGAGGCAGGGGGCTTCGCTGGGGCCAACGTCCTGACTTTC
TRBV19	TRBJ1-3	NA	NA	CASSIGQSGNTIYF	TGTGCCAGTAGTATTGGACAGTCTGGAAACACCATATATTTT
TRBV4-1	TRBJ2-5	NA	TRBD1	CASSQERSGTGDGTQYF	TGCGCCAGCAGCCAAGAGAGGTCCGGGACAGGGGATGGGACCCAGTACTTC
TRBV9	TRBJ2-2	NA	NA	CASRVAANTGELFF	TGTGCCAGCAGAGTAGCGGCCAACACCGGGGAGCTGTTTTTT
TRBV14	TRBJ1-2	NA	NA	CASSRGQSVGYGYTF	TGTGCCAGCAGCCGCGGACAGAGCGTTGGGTATGGCTACACCTTC
TRBV11-2	TRBJ1-5	NA	TRBD1	CASSLDTGGNQPQHF	TGTGCCAGCAGCTTAGATACAGGGGGGAATCAGCCCCAGCATTTT
TRBV21-1	TRBJ2-2	NA	NA	CASSKASRDLTQYLSCGELFF	TGTGCCAGCAGCAAAGCGAGTCGGGACTTGACCCAATACCTATCCTGCGGGGAGCTGTTTTTT
TRBV5-8	TRBJ2-6	NA	TRBD1	CASSEDRDLGANVLTF	TGTGCCAGCAGCGAGGACAGGGATCTCGGGGCCAACGTCCTGACTTTC
TRBV27	TRBJ2-1	NA	NA	CASSLDQTYNEQFF	TGTGCCAGCAGTTTAGACCAAACCTACAATGAGCAGTTCTTC
TRBV28	TRBJ2-7	once	NA	CASSLTGERDTYEQYF	TGTGCCAGCAGTTTAACGGGGGAGCGGGACACCTACGAGCAGTACTTC
TRBV7-9	TRBJ2-1	NA	NA	CASSSYRGVACEQFF	TGTGCCAGCAGTTCCTACAGAGGGGTGGCTTGCGAGCAGTTCTTC
TRBV7-9	TRBJ2-7	NA	NA	CASRSDSEGLEQYF	TGTGCCAGCCGTTCGGACTCTGAGGGGCTCGAGCAGTACTTC
TRBV21-1	TRBJ2-7	NA	NA	CASSSRDRVSYEQYF	TGTGCCAGCAGCTCCCGGGACCGAGTCTCCTACGAGCAGTACTTC
TRBV27	TRBJ2-7	NA	TRBD2	CASSTSGTSGRRWQYF	TGTGCCAGCAGTACTTCCGGGACTAGCGGGAGGCGTTGGCAGTACTTC
TRBV5-1	TRBJ1-1	few	TRBD1	CASFTGTGGMNTEAFF	TGCGCCAGTTTTACCGGGACAGGGGGCATGAACACTGAAGCTTTCTTT
TRBV19	TRBJ2-5	NA	NA	CASSIDSGGETQYF	TGTGCCAGTAGTATCGACAGTGGAGGGGAGACCCAGTACTTC
TRBV6-5	TRBJ1-5	NA	NA	CASSQGERQPQHF	TGTGCCAGCAGTCAGGGAGAGCGTCAGCCCCAGCATTTT
TRBV19	TRBJ2-1	NA	NA	CASSGLGFKGNEQFF	TGTGCCAGTAGTGGTCTGGGCTTTAAGGGGAATGAGCAGTTCTTC
TRBV21-1	TRBJ2-5	NA	NA	CASSKGLGRGGKTQYF	TGTGCCAGCAGCAAAGGCCTGGGCAGGGGGGGCAAAACCCAGTACTTC
TRBV5-1	TRBJ1-5	NA	TRBD1	CASSLGDREGNQPQHF	TGCGCCAGCAGCTTGGGGGACAGGGAAGGCAATCAGCCCCAGCATTTT
TRBV2	TRBJ1-1	NA	NA	CASSERVGGNTEAFF	TGTGCCAGCAGTGAAAGGGTCGGGGGGAACACTGAAGCTTTCTTT
TRBV9	TRBJ1-2	NA	NA	CASSVGGDGYTF	TGTGCCAGCAGCGTAGGGGGGGATGGCTACACCTTC